Sequencing of this TCR beta chain was carried out in a study of blood T cells in healthy people across ages. Findings and caveats of the study: Conclusively comparing naive with antigen-experienced cells was impossible with unsorted PBMCs.

The individuals who served as donors were healthy Caucasians living in Russia, aged roughly 6 to 90. Combining a sample-barcoded 5' primer with a J-beta primer mix, a second PCR ran for roughly 7 to 11 cycles. One entry per CDR3 protein, called by TCRdb with MiXCR from the 5' RACE reads. The sample has 600,000 or so distinct CDR3 sequences; about 30% are singletons. V dropped 4 bases and J dropped 5 bases, with 17 bases sitting between them. The CDR3 consists of 15 residues. The germline V gene encodes CDR1 SGHRS and CDR2 YFSETQ. For this clonotype: Its target is unknown.

The rearrangement joins TRBV5-1 to TRBJ2-3; TRBD2 is a possible D gene (5 bases). Sequences were obtained from blood. The sequence came from a woman of 80 years or more in good health. The CDR3 is CASSPLGSAGDTQYF. CDR3 nucleotide sequence: TGCGCCAGCAGCCCCCTCGGTAGCGCCGGAGATACGCAGTATTTT.